The rows below give T cell receptor beta chains drawn from one sample of a study of blood T cell repertoires in COVID-19. The repertoire was sequenced with immunoSEQ multiplex PCR; TCRdb's copy has only in-frame clones and lacks some. The table records 120,000 or so clones, 70% to 90% of them present only once. Source material: peripheral blood. These TCRs come from a human donor in a cohort sampled during active COVID-19. Each CDR3 is given with its conserved first and last residue. D genes are given only for firm matches. Clone size, where shown, is once, few, many, or a class for clones that have expanded.

V: TRBV11-2; size: NA; D: TRBD2; J: TRBJ2-4; CDR3: CASSPRAAGVGRNIQYF; DNA: TGTGCCAGCAGCCCGCGGGCAGCGGGGGTCGGTAGGAACATTCAGTACTTC
V: TRBV7-6; size: NA; D: NA; J: TRBJ2-5; CDR3: CASSLGSGVQETQYF; DNA: TGTGCCAGCAGCTTAGGATCGGGGGTCCAAGAGACCCAGTACTTC
V: TRBV3-1/TRBV3-2; size: NA; D: TRBD2; J: TRBJ2-7; CDR3: CASSHRVAGPSSYEQYF; DNA: TGTGCCAGCAGCCATAGAGTAGCGGGACCCAGCTCCTACGAGCAGTACTTC
V: TRBV15; size: NA; D: TRBD1; J: TRBJ1-2; CDR3: CATGDRGRNYGYTF; DNA: TGTGCCACCGGGGACAGGGGGCGAAACTATGGCTACACCTTC
V: TRBV19; size: NA; D: TRBD1; J: TRBJ2-3; CDR3: CASSSTGGATDTQYF; DNA: TGTGCCAGTAGTAGTACAGGGGGCGCGACAGATACGCAGTATTTT
V: TRBV6-5; size: NA; D: TRBD1; J: TRBJ1-2; CDR3: CASSLGTGIGYTF; DNA: TGTGCCAGCAGCCTCGGGACAGGGATTGGCTACACCTTC
V: TRBV30; size: NA; D: NA; J: TRBJ2-3; CDR3: CAWSVRDFGTDTQYF; DNA: TGTGCCTGGAGTGTACGCGACTTCGGCACAGATACGCAGTATTTT
V: TRBV11-2; size: once; D: NA; J: TRBJ2-2; CDR3: CASSLDRFPNTGELFF; DNA: TGTGCCAGCAGCTTAGACAGGTTTCCCAACACCGGGGAGCTGTTTTTT
V: TRBV2; size: NA; D: TRBD2; J: TRBJ2-7; CDR3: CASKRLAGGSSYEQYF; DNA: TGTGCCAGCAAACGACTAGCGGGGGGAAGCTCCTACGAGCAGTACTTC
V: TRBV4-1; size: NA; D: NA; J: TRBJ2-7; CDR3: CASSQESHRAYEQYF; DNA: TGCGCCAGCAGCCAAGAATCCCACAGGGCCTACGAGCAGTACTTC
V: TRBV5-1; size: NA; D: NA; J: TRBJ2-5; CDR3: CATTPGTSEETQYF; DNA: TGCGCCACCACGCCAGGGACAAGTGAAGAGACCCAGTACTTC
V: TRBV28; size: once; D: TRBD1; J: TRBJ1-2; CDR3: CASSPDRGEKGYTF; DNA: TGTGCCAGCAGCCCGGACAGGGGGGAAAAAGGCTACACCTTC
V: TRBV5-1; size: NA; D: TRBD1; J: TRBJ1-3; CDR3: CASSKDRGLGNTIYF; DNA: TGCGCCAGCAGCAAGGACAGGGGACTAGGGAACACCATATATTTT
V: TRBV6-5; size: NA; D: TRBD1; J: TRBJ2-7; CDR3: CASKFDRGLYEQYF; DNA: TGTGCCAGTAAATTTGACAGGGGGCTCTACGAGCAGTACTTC
V: TRBV15; size: once; D: TRBD2; J: TRBJ2-1; CDR3: CATSRGLAGVSEQFF; DNA: TGTGCCACCAGCAGAGGACTAGCGGGGGTGAGTGAGCAGTTCTTC
V: TRBV27; size: NA; D: TRBD1; J: TRBJ2-2; CDR3: CASSMGQGVYTGELFF; DNA: TGTGCCAGCAGTATGGGACAGGGGGTTTACACCGGGGAGCTGTTTTTT
V: TRBV20-1; size: NA; D: NA; J: TRBJ1-2; CDR3: CSAPYGYTF; DNA: TGCAGTGCCCCGTATGGCTACACCTTC
V: TRBV12-3/TRBV12-4; size: NA; D: TRBD1; J: TRBJ1-2; CDR3: CASSTGAEGYTF; DNA: TGTGCCAGCAGTACAGGGGCGGAGGGCTACACCTTC
V: TRBV29-1; size: NA; D: NA; J: TRBJ1-2; CDR3: CSVGWGSEGGGYTF; DNA: TGCAGCGTGGGCTGGGGGTCGGAGGGGGGGGGCTACACCTTC
V: TRBV3-1/TRBV3-2; size: NA; D: TRBD2; J: TRBJ2-7; CDR3: CASRKTSGGAYEQYF; DNA: TGTGCCAGCAGGAAGACTAGCGGGGGGGCCTACGAGCAGTACTTC
V: TRBV24-1; size: NA; D: NA; J: TRBJ2-2; CDR3: CATSDPVRATGELFF; DNA: TGTGCCACCAGTGACCCCGTCAGGGCCACCGGGGAGCTGTTTTTT
V: TRBV19; size: NA; D: NA; J: TRBJ1-1; CDR3: CASSRPGSSRGAFF; DNA: TGTGCCAGTAGTCGCCCGGGCAGTTCTAGGGGGGCTTTCTTT
V: TRBV5-1; size: NA; D: TRBD2; J: TRBJ2-3; CDR3: CASSYSGGGTYTDTQYF; DNA: TGCGCCAGCAGCTATAGCGGGGGGGGAACCTACACAGATACGCAGTATTTT
V: TRBV25-1; size: few; D: NA; J: TRBJ1-6; CDR3: CASSGPGKRDSPLHF; DNA: TGTGCCAGCAGTGGCCCGGGAAAACGGGATTCACCCCTCCACTTT
V: TRBV18; size: NA; D: NA; J: TRBJ1-1; CDR3: CASSSRPPGSTEAFF; DNA: TGTGCCAGCTCATCGCGTCCCCCGGGAAGCACTGAAGCTTTCTTT
V: TRBV6-2/TRBV6-3; size: once; D: TRBD1; J: TRBJ2-7; CDR3: CASSYRGQSSYEQYF; DNA: TGTGCCAGCAGTTACAGGGGACAGAGCTCCTACGAGCAGTACTTC
V: TRBV30; size: NA; D: TRBD1; J: TRBJ2-4; CDR3: CAWNRDRGSKGKNIQYF; DNA: TGTGCCTGGAACAGGGACAGGGGCTCTAAGGGCAAAAACATTCAGTACTTC
V: TRBV2; size: NA; D: TRBD1; J: TRBJ1-4; CDR3: CASSNGQAQSSKLFF; DNA: TGTGCCAGCAGTAACGGACAGGCTCAGAGTAGCAAACTGTTTTTT
V: TRBV6-7; size: NA; D: TRBD1; J: TRBJ2-6; CDR3: CASSHLDRAPSGANVLTF; DNA: TGTGCCAGCAGTCACCTCGACAGGGCCCCCTCTGGGGCCAACGTCCTGACTTTC
V: TRBV18; size: once; D: NA; J: TRBJ2-7; CDR3: CASSPIIRGVPYEQYF; DNA: TGTGCCAGCTCCCCTATTATCAGGGGAGTCCCCTACGAGCAGTACTTC
V: TRBV27; size: NA; D: NA; J: TRBJ1-4; CDR3: CASSSGGLGTNEKLFF; DNA: TGTGCCAGCAGTTCGGGGGGCTTAGGGACTAATGAAAAACTGTTTTTT
V: TRBV6-5; size: NA; D: NA; J: TRBJ2-3; CDR3: CASIRHSTDTQYF; DNA: TGTGCCAGCATTCGACACTCCACAGATACGCAGTATTTT